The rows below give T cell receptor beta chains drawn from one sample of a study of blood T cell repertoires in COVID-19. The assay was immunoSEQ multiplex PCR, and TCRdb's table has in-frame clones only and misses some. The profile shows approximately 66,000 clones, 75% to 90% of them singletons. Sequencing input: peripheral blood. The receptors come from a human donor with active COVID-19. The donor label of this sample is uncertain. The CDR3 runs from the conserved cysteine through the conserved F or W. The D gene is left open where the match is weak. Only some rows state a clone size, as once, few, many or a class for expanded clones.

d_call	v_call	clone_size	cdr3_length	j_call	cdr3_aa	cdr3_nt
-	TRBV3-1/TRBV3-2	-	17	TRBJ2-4	CASSPRLRGATKNIQYF	TGTGCCAGCAGCCCCCGACTCAGGGGGGCGACCAAAAACATTCAGTACTTC
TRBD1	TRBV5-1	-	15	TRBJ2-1	CASLREGQGINEQFF	TGCGCCAGCCTTAGGGAGGGACAGGGGATCAATGAGCAGTTCTTC
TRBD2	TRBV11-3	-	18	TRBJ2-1	CASSRFSFRGGPGNEQFF	TGTGCCAGCAGCCGTTTCTCGTTCCGGGGGGGCCCGGGCAATGAGCAGTTCTTC
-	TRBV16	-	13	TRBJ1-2	CASSQSDIEGYTF	TGTGCCAGCAGCCAATCCGATATCGAGGGCTACACCTTC
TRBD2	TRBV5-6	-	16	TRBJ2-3	CASSSGSGGAADTQYF	TGTGCCAGCAGCTCGGGTAGCGGGGGGGCGGCAGATACGCAGTATTTT
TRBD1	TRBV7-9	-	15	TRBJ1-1	CASSFPRTGPTEAFF	TGTGCCAGCAGCTTCCCACGGACAGGTCCCACTGAAGCTTTCTTT
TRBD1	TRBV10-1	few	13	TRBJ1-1	CASRGQGAPEAFF	TGCGCCAGCAGGGGACAGGGGGCCCCTGAAGCTTTCTTT
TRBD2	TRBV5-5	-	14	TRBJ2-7	CASSFGGSSYEQYF	TGTGCCAGCAGCTTCGGCGGGAGCTCCTACGAGCAGTACTTC
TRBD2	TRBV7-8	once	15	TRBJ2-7	CASSPVSGDTYEQYF	TGTGCCAGCAGCCCCGTTAGCGGGGATACCTACGAGCAGTACTTC
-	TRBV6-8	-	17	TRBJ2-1	CASSYPLKVQAGDEQFF	TGTGCCAGCAGTTACCCTCTTAAGGTTCAAGCAGGGGATGAGCAGTTCTTC
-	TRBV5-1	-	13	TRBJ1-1	CASSLARAAEAFF	TGCGCCAGCAGCTTGGCCAGGGCCGCTGAAGCTTTCTTT
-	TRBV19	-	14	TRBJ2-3	CASSTGTYTDTQYF	TGTGCCAGTAGTACAGGGACTTACACAGATACGCAGTATTTT
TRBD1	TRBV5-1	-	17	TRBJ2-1	CASSWTGFGDSYNEQFF	TGCGCCAGCAGCTGGACAGGGTTTGGTGACTCCTACAATGAGCAGTTCTTC
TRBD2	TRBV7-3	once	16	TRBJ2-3	CASSFASGIGTDTQYF	TGTGCCAGCAGCTTTGCTAGCGGGATCGGAACAGATACGCAGTATTTT
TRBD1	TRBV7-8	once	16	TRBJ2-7	CASSLGQGSPTYEQYF	TGTGCCAGCAGCTTGGGACAGGGGTCCCCCACCTACGAGCAGTACTTC
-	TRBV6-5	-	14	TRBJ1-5	CASSYTGYNQPQHF	TGTGCCAGCAGTTACACGGGGTACAATCAGCCCCAGCATTTT
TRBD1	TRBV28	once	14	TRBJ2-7	CASIGTGGPYEQYF	TGTGCCAGCATTGGGACAGGGGGCCCCTACGAGCAGTACTTC
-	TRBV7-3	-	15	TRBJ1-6	CASSLTGGSSSPLHF	TGTGCCAGCAGCTTAACGGGGGGGAGTTCCTCACCCCTCCACTTT
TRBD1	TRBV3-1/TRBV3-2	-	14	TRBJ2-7	CASSGTTGAYEQYF	TGTGCCAGCAGCGGAACGACAGGGGCCTACGAGCAGTACTTC
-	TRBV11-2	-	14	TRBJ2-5	CASSLMRSGETQYF	TGTGCCAGCAGCTTAATGCGTTCCGGAGAGACCCAGTACTTC
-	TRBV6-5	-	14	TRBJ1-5	CASSSGKSNQPQHF	TGTGCCAGCAGTTCGGGGAAGAGCAATCAGCCCCAGCATTTT
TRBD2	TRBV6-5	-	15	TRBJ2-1	CASSPGLAWVNEQFF	TGTGCCAGCAGTCCCGGACTAGCGTGGGTCAATGAGCAGTTCTTC
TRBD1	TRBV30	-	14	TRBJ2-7	CAWSPGQGAGEQYF	TGTGCCTGGAGTCCGGGACAGGGGGCTGGTGAGCAGTACTTC
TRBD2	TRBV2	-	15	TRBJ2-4	CASRRAGGRLPIQYF	TGTGCCAGCAGAAGGGCAGGCGGGAGACTCCCCATTCAGTACTTC
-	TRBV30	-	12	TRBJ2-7	CAWSVASYEQYF	TGTGCCTGGAGTGTAGCCTCCTACGAGCAGTACTTC
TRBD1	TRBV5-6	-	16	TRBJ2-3	CASSFNRDRDGDTQYF	TGTGCCAGCAGCTTCAACCGGGACAGGGATGGGGATACGCAGTATTTT
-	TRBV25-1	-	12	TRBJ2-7	CASRGRSYEQYF	TGTGCCAGCAGGGGGCGGTCCTACGAGCAGTACTTC
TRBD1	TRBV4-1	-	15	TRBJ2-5	CASSQDRGSVETQYF	TGCGCCAGCAGCCAAGACAGGGGGTCGGTTGAGACCCAGTACTTC
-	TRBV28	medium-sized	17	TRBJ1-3	CASSLTTVAKWGNTIYF	TGTGCCAGCAGTTTAACGACAGTTGCTAAATGGGGAAACACCATATATTTT
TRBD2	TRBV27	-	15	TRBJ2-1	CASSSGTSRVHEQFF	TGTGCCAGCAGTTCCGGGACTAGCAGGGTCCATGAGCAGTTCTTC
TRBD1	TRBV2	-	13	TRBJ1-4	CASSAPDRGKLFF	TGTGCCAGCAGTGCCCCTGACAGGGGGAAACTGTTTTTT
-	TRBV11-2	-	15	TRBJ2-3	CASSLGGSTSDTQYF	TGTGCCAGCAGCTTAGGAGGGTCTACGAGCGATACGCAGTATTTT
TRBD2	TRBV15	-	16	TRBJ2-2	CATRSGLAGVTGELFF	TGTGCCACCAGGAGCGGACTAGCGGGAGTAACTGGGGAGCTGTTTTTT
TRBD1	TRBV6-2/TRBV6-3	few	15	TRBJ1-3	CASSKTGGIGNTIYF	TGTGCCAGCAGTAAAACAGGGGGAATTGGAAACACCATATATTTT
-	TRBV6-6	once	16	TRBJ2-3	CASAYLGTGSTDTQYF	TGTGCCAGCGCCTACCTGGGGACTGGGAGCACAGATACGCAGTATTTT
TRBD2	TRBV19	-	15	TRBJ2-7	CASSIRLAGGYEQYF	TGTGCCAGTAGTATAAGACTAGCGGGAGGCTACGAGCAGTACTTC
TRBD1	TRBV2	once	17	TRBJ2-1	CASSPPPPGTGGNEQFF	TGTGCCAGCAGTCCCCCACCGCCCGGGACAGGGGGCAATGAGCAGTTCTTC
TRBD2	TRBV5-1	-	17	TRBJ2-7	CASSLGTSGGLSYEQYF	TGCGCCAGCAGCCTCGGGACTAGCGGGGGGCTTTCCTACGAGCAGTACTTC
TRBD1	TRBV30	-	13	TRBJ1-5	CAWSGQGNQPQHF	TGTGCCTGGAGTGGACAGGGGAATCAGCCCCAGCATTTT
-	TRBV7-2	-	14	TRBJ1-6	CASSLRGSGSPLHF	TGTGCCAGCAGCTTAAGGGGGTCGGGTTCACCCCTCCACTTT
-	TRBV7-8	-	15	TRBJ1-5	CASSLIGGHNQPQHF	TGTGCCAGCAGCTTGATAGGAGGGCACAATCAGCCCCAGCATTTT
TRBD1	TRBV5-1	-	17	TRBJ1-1	CASRAGQTIFGNTEAFF	TGCGCCAGCAGGGCGGGACAGACTATCTTTGGGAACACTGAAGCTTTCTTT
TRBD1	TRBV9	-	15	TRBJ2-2	CATSPDRVNTGELFF	TGTGCCACCTCCCCCGACAGGGTCAACACCGGGGAGCTGTTTTTT
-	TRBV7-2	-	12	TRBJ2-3	CASSLNRNTQYF	TGTGCCAGCAGCCTAAACAGAAATACGCAGTATTTT
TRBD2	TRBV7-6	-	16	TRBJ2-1	CASSLGGSGTSGEQFF	TGTGCCAGCAGCTTAGGGGGCTCCGGGACTAGCGGTGAGCAGTTCTTC
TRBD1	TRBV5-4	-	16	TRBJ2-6	CASSRDRDPGANVLTF	TGTGCCAGCAGCAGAGACAGGGACCCTGGGGCCAACGTCCTGACTTTC
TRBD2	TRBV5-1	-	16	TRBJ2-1	CASSIEGLAGYNEQFF	TGCGCCAGCAGCATAGAGGGACTAGCGGGTTACAATGAGCAGTTCTTC
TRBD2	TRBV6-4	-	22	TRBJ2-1	CASSDSNPISGGTQSSYNEQFF	TGTGCCAGCAGTGACTCGAATCCAATAAGCGGGGGGACTCAGAGCTCCTACAATGAGCAGTTCTTC
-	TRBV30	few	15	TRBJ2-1	CAWSAGPGTYNEQFF	TGTGCCTGGAGTGCAGGGCCAGGAACCTACAATGAGCAGTTCTTC
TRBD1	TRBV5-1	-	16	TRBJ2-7	CASSLEGGDRGNEQYF	TGCGCCAGCAGCTTGGAAGGGGGGGACAGGGGTAACGAGCAGTACTTC
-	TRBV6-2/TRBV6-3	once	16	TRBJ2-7	CASSLQEQGLAYEQYF	TGTGCCAGCAGTTTGCAAGAACAGGGATTGGCCTACGAGCAGTACTTC
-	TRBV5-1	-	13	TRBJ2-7	CASSLAQGREQYF	TGCGCCAGCAGCTTGGCCCAGGGTCGGGAGCAGTACTTC
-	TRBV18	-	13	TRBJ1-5	CASSPSRGQPQHF	TGTGCCAGCTCACCATCTAGGGGTCAGCCCCAGCATTTT
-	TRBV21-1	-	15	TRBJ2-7	CASSICSGRADEQYF	TGTGCCAGCAGCATTTGTAGCGGGAGGGCGGACGAGCAGTACTTC
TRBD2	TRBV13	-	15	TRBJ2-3	CASSPTWTSGDTQYF	TGTGCCAGCAGCCCTACATGGACTAGCGGGGATACGCAGTATTTT
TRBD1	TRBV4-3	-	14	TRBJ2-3	CASSQAGGTDTQYF	TGCGCCAGCAGCCAAGCAGGGGGTACAGATACGCAGTATTTT
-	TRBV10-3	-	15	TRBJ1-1	CAISGTGRRGTEAFF	TGTGCCATCAGTGGAACAGGGAGAAGGGGCACTGAAGCTTTCTTT
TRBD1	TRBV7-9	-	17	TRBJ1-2	CASSKPGQELLGYGYTF	TGTGCCAGCAGCAAGCCGGGACAGGAACTTTTAGGCTATGGCTACACCTTC
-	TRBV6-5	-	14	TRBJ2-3	CASTRSGVGDTQYF	TGTGCCAGCACCCGTTCGGGTGTGGGAGATACGCAGTATTTT